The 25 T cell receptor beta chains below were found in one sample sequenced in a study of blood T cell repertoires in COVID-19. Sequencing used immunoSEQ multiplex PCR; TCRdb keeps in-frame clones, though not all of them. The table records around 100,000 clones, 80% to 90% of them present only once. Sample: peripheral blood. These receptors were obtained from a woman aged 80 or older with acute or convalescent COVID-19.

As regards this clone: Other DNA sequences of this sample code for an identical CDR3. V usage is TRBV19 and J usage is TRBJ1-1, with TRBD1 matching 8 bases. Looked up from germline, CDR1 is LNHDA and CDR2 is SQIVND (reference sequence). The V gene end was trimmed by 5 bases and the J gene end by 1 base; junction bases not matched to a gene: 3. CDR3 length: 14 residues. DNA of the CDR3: TGTGCCAGTAGTCTGGGACAGGCGAACACTGAAGCTTTCTTT. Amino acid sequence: CASSLGQANTEAFF.

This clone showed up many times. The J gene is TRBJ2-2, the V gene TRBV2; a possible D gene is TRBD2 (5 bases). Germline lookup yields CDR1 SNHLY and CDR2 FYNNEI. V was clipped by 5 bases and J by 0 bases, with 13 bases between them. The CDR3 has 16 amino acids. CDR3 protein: CASSYDISANTGELFF. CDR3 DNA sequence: TGTGCCAGCAGTTATGACATTAGCGCGAACACCGGGGAGCTGTTTTTT.

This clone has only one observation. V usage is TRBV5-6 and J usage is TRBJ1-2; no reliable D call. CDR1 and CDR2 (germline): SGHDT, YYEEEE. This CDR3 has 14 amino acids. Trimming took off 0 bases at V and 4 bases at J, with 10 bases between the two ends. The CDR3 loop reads CASSLDPPLYGYTF. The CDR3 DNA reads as TGTGCCAGCAGCTTGGATCCCCCTCTCTATGGCTACACCTTC.

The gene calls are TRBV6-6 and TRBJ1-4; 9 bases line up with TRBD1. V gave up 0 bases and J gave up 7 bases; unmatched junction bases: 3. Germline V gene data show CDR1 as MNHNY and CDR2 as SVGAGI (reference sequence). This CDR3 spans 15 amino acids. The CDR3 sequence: CASSYSGQGGEKLFF. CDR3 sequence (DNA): TGTGCCAGCAGTTACTCGGGACAGGGTGGTGAAAAACTGTTTTTT.

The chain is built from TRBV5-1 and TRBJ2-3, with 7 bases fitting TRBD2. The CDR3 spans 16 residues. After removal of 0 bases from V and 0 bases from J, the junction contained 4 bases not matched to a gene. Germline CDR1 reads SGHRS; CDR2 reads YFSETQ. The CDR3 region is CASSLVMRGSTDTQYF. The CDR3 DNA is TGCGCCAGCAGCTTGGTTATGCGGGGGAGCACAGATACGCAGTATTTT.

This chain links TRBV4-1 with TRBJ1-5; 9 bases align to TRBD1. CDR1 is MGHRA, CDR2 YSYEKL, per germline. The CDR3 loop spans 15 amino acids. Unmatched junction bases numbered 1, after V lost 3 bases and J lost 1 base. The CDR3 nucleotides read TGCGCCAGCAGCCAGGGACAGGGAAGCAATCAGCCCCAGCATTTT. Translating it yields CASSQGQGSNQPQHF.

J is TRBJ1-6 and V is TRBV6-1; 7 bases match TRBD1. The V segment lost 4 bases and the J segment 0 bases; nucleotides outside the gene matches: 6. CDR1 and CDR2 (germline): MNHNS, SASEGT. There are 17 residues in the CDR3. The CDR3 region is CASSAIQGSSYNSPLHF. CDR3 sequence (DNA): TGTGCCAGCAGTGCTATACAGGGGAGCTCCTATAATTCACCCCTCCACTTT.

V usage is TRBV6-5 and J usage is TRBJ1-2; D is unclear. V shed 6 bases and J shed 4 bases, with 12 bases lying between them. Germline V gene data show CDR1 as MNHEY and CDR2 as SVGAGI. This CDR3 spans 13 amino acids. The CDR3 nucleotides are TGTGCCAGCAGGTCAACAGCTTTCTATGGCTACACCTTC. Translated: CASRSTAFYGYTF.

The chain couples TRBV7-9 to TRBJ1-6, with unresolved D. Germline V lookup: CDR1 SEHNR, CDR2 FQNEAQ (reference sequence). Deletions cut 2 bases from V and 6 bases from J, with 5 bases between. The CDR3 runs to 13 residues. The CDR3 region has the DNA TGTGCCAGCAGCTTACGGAGTAATTCACCCCTCCACTTT. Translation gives CASSLRSNSPLHF.

CDR3 region: CASSLAGLGYTF. The CDR3 nucleotides are TGTGCCAGCAGCTTAGCGGGGCTCGGCTACACCTTC. V and J are TRBV7-2 and TRBJ1-2; maybe TRBD1 (5 bases). Germline CDR1 and CDR2: SGHTA and FQGNSA. This CDR3 spans 12 amino acids. V shed 0 bases and J shed 8 bases, with 7 bases lying between them.

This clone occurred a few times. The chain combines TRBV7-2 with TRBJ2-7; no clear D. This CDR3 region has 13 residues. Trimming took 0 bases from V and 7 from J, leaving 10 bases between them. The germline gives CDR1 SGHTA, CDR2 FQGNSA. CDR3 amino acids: CASSLAPGGEQYF. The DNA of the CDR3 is TGTGCCAGCAGCTTAGCGCCGGGTGGAGAGCAGTACTTC.

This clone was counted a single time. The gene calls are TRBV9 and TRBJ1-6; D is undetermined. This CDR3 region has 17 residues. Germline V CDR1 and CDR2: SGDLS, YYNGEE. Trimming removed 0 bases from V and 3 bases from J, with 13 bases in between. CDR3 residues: CASSVGGEVDYNSPLHF. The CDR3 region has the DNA TGTGCCAGCAGCGTAGGCGGGGAGGTCGACTATAATTCACCCCTCCACTTT. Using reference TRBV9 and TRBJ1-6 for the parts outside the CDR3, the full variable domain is DSGVTQTPKHLITATGQRVTLRCSPRSGDLSVYWYQQSLDQGLQFLIQYYNGEERAKGNILERFSAQQFPDLHSELNLSSLELGDSALYFCASSVGGEVDYNSPLHFGNGTRLTVT.

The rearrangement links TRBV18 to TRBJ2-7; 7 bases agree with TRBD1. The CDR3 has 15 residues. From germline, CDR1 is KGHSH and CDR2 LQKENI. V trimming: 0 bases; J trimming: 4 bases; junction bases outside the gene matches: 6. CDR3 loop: CASSPPGQSFYEQYF. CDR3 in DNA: TGTGCCAGCTCACCACCGGGACAGTCGTTTTACGAGCAGTACTTC.

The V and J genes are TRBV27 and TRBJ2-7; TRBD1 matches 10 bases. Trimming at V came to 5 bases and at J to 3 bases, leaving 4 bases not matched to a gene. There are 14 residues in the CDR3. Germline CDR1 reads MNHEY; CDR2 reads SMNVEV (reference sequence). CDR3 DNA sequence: TGTGCCAGCAGTGTTAGGACAGGGGGCTACGAGCAGTACTTC. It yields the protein CASSVRTGGYEQYF.

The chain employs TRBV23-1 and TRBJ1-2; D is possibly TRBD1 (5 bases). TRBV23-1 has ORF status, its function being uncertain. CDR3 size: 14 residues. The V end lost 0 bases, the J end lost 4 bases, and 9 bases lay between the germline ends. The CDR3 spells CASSQSGLTYGYTF. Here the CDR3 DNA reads TGCGCCAGCAGTCAATCGGGGCTTACCTATGGCTACACCTTC.

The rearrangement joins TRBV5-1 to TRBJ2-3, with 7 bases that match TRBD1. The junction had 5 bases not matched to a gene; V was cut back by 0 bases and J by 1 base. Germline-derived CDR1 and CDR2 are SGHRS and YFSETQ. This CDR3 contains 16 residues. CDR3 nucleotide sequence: TGCGCCAGCAGCTTGGCTACAGGGGACCGCACAGATACGCAGTATTTT. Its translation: CASSLATGDRTDTQYF.

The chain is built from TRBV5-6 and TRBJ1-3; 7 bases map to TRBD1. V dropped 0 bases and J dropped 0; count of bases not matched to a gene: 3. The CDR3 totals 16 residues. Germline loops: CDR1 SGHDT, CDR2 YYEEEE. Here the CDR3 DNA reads TGTGCCAGCAGCTTGGCGGGACAGATCTCTGGAAACACCATATATTTT. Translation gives CASSLAGQISGNTIYF.

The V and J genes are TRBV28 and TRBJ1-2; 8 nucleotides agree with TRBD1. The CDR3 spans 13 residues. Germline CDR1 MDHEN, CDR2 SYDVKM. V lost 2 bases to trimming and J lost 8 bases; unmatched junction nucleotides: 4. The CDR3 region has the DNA TGTGCCAGCAGTTTAAGCAGGGGGCTAGGCTACACCTTC. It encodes CASSLSRGLGYTF.

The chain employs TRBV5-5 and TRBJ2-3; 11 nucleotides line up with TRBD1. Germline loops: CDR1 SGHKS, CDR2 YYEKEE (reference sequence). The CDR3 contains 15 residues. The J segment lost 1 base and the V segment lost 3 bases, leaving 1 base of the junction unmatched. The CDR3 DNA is TGTGCCAGCAGCTGGACAGGGGGCCGCACAGATACGCAGTATTTT. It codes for CASSWTGGRTDTQYF.

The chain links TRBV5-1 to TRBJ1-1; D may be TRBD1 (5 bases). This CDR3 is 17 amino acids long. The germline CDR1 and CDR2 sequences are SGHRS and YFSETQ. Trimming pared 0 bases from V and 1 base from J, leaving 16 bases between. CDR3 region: CASSLGWGGLGNTEAFF. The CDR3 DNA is TGCGCCAGCAGCTTGGGGTGGGGCGGATTGGGGAACACTGAAGCTTTCTTT.

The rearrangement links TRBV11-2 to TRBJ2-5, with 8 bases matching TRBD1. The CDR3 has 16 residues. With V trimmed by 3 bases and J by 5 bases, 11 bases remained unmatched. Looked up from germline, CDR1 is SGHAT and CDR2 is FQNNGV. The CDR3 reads CASSFGRGLLRETQYF. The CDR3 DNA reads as TGTGCCAGCAGCTTCGGCAGGGGGCTGCTTCGGGAGACCCAGTACTTC.

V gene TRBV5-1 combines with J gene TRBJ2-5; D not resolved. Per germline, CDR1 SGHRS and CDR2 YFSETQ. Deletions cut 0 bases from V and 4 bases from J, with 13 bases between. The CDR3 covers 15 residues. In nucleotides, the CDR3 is TGCGCCAGCAGCTTGGCCTTTTCTCTCGGAGAGACCCAGTACTTC. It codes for CASSLAFSLGETQYF.

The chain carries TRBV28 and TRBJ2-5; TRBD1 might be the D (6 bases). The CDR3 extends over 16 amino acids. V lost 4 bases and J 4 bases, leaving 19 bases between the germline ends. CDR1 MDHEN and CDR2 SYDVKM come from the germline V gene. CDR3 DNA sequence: TGTGCCAGCAGTTCCGTGGGTGGGGGCTTTCCAGAGACCCAGTACTTC. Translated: CASSSVGGGFPETQYF.

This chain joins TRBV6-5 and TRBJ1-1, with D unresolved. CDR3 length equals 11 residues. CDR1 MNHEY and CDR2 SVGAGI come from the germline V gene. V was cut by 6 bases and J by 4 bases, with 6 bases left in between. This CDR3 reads CASRSSTEAFF. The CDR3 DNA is TGTGCCAGCAGGAGTTCCACTGAAGCTTTCTTT.

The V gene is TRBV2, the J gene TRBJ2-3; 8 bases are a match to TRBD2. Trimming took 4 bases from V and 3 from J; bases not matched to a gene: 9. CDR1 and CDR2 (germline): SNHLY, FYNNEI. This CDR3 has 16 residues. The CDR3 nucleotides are TGTGCCAGCAGTGTACAGGCGGGGGGCGAAACAGATACGCAGTATTTT. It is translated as CASSVQAGGETDTQYF.